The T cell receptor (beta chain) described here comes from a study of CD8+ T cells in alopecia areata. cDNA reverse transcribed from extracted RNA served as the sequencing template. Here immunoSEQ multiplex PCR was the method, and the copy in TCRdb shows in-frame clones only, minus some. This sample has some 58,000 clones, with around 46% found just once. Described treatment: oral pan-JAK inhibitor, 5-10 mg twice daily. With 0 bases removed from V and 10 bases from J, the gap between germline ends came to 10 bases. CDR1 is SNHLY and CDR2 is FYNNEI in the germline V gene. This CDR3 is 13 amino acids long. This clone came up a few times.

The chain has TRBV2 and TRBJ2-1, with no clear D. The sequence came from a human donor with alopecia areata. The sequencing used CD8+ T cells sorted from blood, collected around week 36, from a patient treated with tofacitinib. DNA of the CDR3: TGTGCCAGCAGTGAAGCGCTTCAGTGGGAGCAGTTCTTC. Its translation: CASSEALQWEQFF.